This TCR beta chain derives from a study of T cell repertoires in cytomegalovirus infection. Findings and caveats of the study: HLA-C-restricted TCR beta clonotypes specific for CMV led the ex vivo response.

TCRdb reanalysed the reads using MiXCR and keeps one entry per CDR3 protein. The table records 100,000 to 150,000 distinct CDR3 sequences, roughly a quarter of them present only once. This clonotype was observed once. Its antigen remains unidentified. The sample comprised PBMCs, sequenced either directly or after in vitro stimulation (not recorded which). The sequence was obtained from a human donor in good health (CMV status not recorded). Some clones in this sample may be carry-over from other donors' samples.

CDR3 protein: CASSSGQGAVETQYF. Here the CDR3 DNA reads TGTGCCAGCAGCTCGGGACAGGGGGCAGTGGAGACCCAGTACTTC. This chain links TRBV7-6 with TRBJ2-5, with 12 nucleotides matching TRBD1. Germline loops: CDR1 SGHVS, CDR2 FNYEAQ. Germline trimming cut 4 bases from V and 5 bases from J; bases unmatched to any gene: 5. CDR3 length equals 15 residues.